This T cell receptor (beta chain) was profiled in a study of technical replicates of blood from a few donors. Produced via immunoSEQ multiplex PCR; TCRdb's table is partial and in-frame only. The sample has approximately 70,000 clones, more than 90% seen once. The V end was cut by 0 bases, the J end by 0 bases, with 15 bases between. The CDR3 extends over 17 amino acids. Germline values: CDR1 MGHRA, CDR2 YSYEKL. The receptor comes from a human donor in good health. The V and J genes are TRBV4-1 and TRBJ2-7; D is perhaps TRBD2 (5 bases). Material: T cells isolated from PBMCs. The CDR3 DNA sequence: TGCGCCAGCAGCCAAGATGCTGCGGGCCTACCCTCCTACGAGCAGTACTTC. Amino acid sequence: CASSQDAAGLPSYEQYF.